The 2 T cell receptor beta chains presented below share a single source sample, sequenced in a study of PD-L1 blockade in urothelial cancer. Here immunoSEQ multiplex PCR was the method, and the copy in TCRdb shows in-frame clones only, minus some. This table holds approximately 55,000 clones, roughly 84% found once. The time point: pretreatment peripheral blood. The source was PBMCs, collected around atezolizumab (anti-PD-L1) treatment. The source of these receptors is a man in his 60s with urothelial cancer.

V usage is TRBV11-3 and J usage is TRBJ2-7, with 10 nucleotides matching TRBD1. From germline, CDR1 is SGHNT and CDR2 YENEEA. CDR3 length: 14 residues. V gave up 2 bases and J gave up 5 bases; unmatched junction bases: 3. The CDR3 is CASSLRDRGDEQYF. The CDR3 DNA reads TGTGCCAGCAGCTTAAGGGACAGGGGCGACGAGCAGTACTTC.

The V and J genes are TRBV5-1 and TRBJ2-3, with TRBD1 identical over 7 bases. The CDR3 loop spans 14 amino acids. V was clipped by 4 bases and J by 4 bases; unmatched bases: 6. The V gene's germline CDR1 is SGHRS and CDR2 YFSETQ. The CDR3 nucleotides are TGCGCCAGCAGCCCGCAGGGGGTGCCAGATACGCAGTATTTT. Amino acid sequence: CASSPQGVPDTQYF.